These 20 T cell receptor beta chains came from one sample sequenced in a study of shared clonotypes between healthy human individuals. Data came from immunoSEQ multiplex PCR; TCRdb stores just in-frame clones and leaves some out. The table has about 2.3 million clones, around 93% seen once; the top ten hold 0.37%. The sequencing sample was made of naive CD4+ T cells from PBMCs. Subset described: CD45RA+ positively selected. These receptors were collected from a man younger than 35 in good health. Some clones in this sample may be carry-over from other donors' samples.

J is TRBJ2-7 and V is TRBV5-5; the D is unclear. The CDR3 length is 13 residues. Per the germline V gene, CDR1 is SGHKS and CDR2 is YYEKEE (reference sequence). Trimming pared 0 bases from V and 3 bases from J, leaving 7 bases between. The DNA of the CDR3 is TGTGCCAGCAGCTTGGAACAGAACTACGAGCAGTACTTC. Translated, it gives CASSLEQNYEQYF.

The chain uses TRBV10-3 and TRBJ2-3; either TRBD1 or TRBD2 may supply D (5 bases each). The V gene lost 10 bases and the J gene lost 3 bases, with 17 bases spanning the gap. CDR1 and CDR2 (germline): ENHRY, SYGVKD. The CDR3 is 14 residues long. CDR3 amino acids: CASNRGEWTDTQYF. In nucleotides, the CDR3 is TGTGCCAGCAACCGGGGCGAGTGGACAGATACGCAGTATTTT.

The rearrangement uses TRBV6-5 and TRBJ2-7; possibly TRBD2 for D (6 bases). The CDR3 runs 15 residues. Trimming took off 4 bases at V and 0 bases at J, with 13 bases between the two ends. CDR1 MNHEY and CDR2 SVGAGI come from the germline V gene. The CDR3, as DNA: TGTGCCAGCAGTTCGGCGGGGACCTCCTCCTACGAGCAGTACTTC. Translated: CASSSAGTSSYEQYF.

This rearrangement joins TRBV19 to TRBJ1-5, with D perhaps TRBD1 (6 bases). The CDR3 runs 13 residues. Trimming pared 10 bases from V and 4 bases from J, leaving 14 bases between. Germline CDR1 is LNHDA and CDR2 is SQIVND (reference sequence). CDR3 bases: TGTGCCACACCCTGGAGGGGGAATCAGCCCCAGCATTTT. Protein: CATPWRGNQPQHF.

The CDR3 nucleotides are TGTGCCAGCAGTTTACGGGACCTAATCCAGTACTTC. It specifies CASSLRDLIQYF. J is TRBJ2-5 and V is TRBV28; D tentatively fits TRBD1 or TRBD2 (5 bases each). Trimming cost V 2 bases and J 10 bases, with 11 bases left between them. CDR3 length: 12 amino acids. The V gene's germline CDR1 is MDHEN and CDR2 SYDVKM.

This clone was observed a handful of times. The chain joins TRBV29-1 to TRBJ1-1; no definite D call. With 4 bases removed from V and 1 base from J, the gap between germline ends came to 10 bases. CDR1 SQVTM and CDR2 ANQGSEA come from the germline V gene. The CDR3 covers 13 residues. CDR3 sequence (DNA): TGCAGCGTTGGAGGACTGAGGAACACTGAAGCTTTCTTT. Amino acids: CSVGGLRNTEAFF.

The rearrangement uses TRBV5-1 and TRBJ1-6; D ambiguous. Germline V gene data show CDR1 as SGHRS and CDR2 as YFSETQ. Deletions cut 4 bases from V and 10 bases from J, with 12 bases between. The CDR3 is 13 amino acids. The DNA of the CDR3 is TGCGCCAGCAGCAGAAGTAAGGAATCACCCCTCCACTTT. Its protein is CASSRSKESPLHF.

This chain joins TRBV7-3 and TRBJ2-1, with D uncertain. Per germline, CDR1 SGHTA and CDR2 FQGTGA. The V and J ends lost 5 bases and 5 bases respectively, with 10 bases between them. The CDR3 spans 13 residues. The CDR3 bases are TGTGCCAGCAGCCCCCGGAATGACAATGAGCAGTTCTTC. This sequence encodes CASSPRNDNEQFF.

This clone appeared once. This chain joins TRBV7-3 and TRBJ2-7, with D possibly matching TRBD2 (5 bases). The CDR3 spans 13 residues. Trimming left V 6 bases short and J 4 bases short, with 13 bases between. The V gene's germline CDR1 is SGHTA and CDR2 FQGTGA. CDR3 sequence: CASRLGLLYEQYF. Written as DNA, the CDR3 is TGTGCCAGCAGGTTAGGACTCCTATACGAGCAGTACTTC.

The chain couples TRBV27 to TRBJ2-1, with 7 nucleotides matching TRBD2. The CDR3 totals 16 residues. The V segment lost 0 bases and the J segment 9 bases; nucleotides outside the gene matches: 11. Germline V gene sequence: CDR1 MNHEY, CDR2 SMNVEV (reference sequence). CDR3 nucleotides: TGTGCCAGCAGTTTATCTCCGGGACTAACCCTCCGTGAGCAGTTCTTC. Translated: CASSLSPGLTLREQFF.

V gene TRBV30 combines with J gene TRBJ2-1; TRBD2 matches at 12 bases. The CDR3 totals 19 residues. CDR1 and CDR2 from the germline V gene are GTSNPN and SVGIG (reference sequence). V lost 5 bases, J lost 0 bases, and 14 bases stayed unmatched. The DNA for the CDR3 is TGTGCCTGGGGATCTTCCGGGACTAGCGGGTTTAGCTCCTACAATGAGCAGTTCTTC. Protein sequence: CAWGSSGTSGFSSYNEQFF. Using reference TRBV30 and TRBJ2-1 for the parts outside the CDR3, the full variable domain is SQTIHQWPATLVQPVGSPLSLECTVEGTSNPNLYWYRQAAGRGLQLLFYSVGIGQISSEVPQNLSASRPQDRQFILSSKKLLLSDSGFYLCAWGSSGTSGFSSYNEQFFGPGTRLTVL.

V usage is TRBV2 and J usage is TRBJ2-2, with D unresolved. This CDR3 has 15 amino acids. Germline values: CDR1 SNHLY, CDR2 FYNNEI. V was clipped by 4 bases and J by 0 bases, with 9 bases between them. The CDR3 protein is CASSAPTSNTGELFF. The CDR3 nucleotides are TGTGCCAGCAGTGCACCTACCTCGAACACCGGGGAGCTGTTTTTT.

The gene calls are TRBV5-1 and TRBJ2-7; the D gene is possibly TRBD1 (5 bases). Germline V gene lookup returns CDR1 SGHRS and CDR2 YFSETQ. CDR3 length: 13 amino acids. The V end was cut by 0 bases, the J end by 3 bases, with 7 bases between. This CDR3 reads CASSLGQHYEQYF. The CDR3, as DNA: TGCGCCAGCAGCTTGGGACAGCACTACGAGCAGTACTTC.

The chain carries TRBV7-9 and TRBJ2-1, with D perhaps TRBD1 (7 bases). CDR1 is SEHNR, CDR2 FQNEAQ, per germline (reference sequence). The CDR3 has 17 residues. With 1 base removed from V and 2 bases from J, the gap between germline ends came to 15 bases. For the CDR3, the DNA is TGTGCCAGCAGCTTAGGCTCGGGCAGGGGGGCCTACAATGAGCAGTTCTTC. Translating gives CASSLGSGRGAYNEQFF.

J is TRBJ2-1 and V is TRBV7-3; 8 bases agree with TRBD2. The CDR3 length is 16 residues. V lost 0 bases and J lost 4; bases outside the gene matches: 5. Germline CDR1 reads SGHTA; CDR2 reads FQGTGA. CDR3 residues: CASSLTLSGSYNEQFF. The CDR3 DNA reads TGTGCCAGCAGCTTAACTTTGAGCGGGAGTTACAATGAGCAGTTCTTC.

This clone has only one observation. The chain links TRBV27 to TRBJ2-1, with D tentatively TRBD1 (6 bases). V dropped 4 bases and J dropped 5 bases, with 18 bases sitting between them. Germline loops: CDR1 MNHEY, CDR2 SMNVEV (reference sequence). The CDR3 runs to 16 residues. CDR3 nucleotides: TGTGCCAGCAGTTCCAGGGACATCCTACCCAACAATGAGCAGTTCTTC. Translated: CASSSRDILPNNEQFF.

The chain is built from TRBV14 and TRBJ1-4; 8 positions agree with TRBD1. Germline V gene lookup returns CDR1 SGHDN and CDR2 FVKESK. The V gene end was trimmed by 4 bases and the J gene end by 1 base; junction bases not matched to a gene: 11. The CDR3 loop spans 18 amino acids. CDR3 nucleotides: TGTGCCAGCAGCCTAAGGCGGACTGGACAGGGAACTAATGAAAAACTGTTTTTT. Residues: CASSLRRTGQGTNEKLFF.

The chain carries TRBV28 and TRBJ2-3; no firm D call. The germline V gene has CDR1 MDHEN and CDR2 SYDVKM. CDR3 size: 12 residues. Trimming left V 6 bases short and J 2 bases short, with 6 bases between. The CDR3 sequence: CASRRYTDTQYF. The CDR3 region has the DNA TGTGCCAGCAGGCGGTACACAGATACGCAGTATTTT.

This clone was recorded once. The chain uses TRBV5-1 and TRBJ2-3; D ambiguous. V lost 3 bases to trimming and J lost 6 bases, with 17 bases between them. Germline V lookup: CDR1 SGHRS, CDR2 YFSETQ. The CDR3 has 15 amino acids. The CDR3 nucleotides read TGCGCCAGCAGCTCGGCCCGTCGGGTTTACGATACGCAGTATTTT. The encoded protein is CASSSARRVYDTQYF.

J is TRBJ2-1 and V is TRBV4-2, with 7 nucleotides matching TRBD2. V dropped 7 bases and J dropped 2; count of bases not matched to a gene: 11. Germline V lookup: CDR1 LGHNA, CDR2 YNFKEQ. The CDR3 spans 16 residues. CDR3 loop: CASTRGDARTYNEQFF. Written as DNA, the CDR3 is TGTGCCAGCACCCGGGGGGACGCTCGGACCTACAATGAGCAGTTCTTC.